This is a list of T cell receptor beta chains from one sample in a study of blood T cell repertoires in COVID-19. Profiling relied on immunoSEQ multiplex PCR, and the TCRdb table lists in-frame clones only, not all of them. This table holds approximately 210,000 clones, about 88% found once. Sequenced: peripheral blood. These receptors were collected from a woman aged 40 to 50 who had recovered from COVID-19. The CDR3 runs from the conserved cysteine through the conserved F or W. The D gene is left open where the match is weak. Clone size, where shown, is once, few, many, or a class for clones that have expanded.

v_call: TRBV6-2/TRBV6-3
clone_size: NA
d_call: NA
j_call: TRBJ1-1
cdr3_nt: TGTGCCAGCAGTTATCAAGATTGGGGCGCTGAATTTAATGAAGCTTTCTTT
cdr3_aa: CASSYQDWGAEFNEAFF

v_call: TRBV9
clone_size: once
d_call: NA
j_call: TRBJ2-3
cdr3_nt: TGTGCCAGCAGCCCTCGGGCAGGGAGCACAGATACGCAGTATTTT
cdr3_aa: CASSPRAGSTDTQYF

v_call: TRBV25-1
clone_size: NA
d_call: TRBD1
j_call: TRBJ1-1
cdr3_nt: TGTGCCAGCAGACGGACAGGGTTGAACACTGAAGCTTTCTTT
cdr3_aa: CASRRTGLNTEAFF

v_call: TRBV10-3
clone_size: few
d_call: NA
j_call: TRBJ1-1
cdr3_nt: TGTGCCATCATGAGGGCGTTGAACACTGAAGCTTTCTTT
cdr3_aa: CAIMRALNTEAFF

v_call: TRBV5-6
clone_size: NA
d_call: NA
j_call: TRBJ1-4
cdr3_nt: TGTGCCAGCAGCTCCCCCCACAGGGAGAGTATTGAAAAACTGTTTTTT
cdr3_aa: CASSSPHRESIEKLFF

v_call: TRBV12-3/TRBV12-4
clone_size: NA
d_call: NA
j_call: TRBJ1-4
cdr3_nt: TGTGCCAGCAGTTTTTCGGATGAAAAACTGTTTTTT
cdr3_aa: CASSFSDEKLFF

v_call: TRBV18
clone_size: NA
d_call: NA
j_call: TRBJ1-1
cdr3_nt: TGTGCCAGCTCACCACCTGGCCGAGAAGCTTTCTTT
cdr3_aa: CASSPPGREAFF

v_call: TRBV19
clone_size: NA
d_call: TRBD1
j_call: TRBJ2-3
cdr3_nt: TGTGCCAGTAGTATGGATCTCCTGGACAGGGGGCAAGATACGCAGTATTTT
cdr3_aa: CASSMDLLDRGQDTQYF

v_call: TRBV6-5
clone_size: NA
d_call: NA
j_call: TRBJ2-3
cdr3_nt: TGTGCCAGCAGTTACATAGGAGTTACCACAGATACGCAGTATTTT
cdr3_aa: CASSYIGVTTDTQYF

v_call: TRBV5-4
clone_size: NA
d_call: NA
j_call: TRBJ2-1
cdr3_nt: TGTGCCAGCAGCTTGTACGGGACAATCTACAATGAGCAGTTCTTC
cdr3_aa: CASSLYGTIYNEQFF

v_call: TRBV5-1
clone_size: NA
d_call: NA
j_call: TRBJ2-6
cdr3_nt: TGCGCCAGCAGCTTGGGAGTCGTGTCTGGGGCCAACGTCCTGACTTTC
cdr3_aa: CASSLGVVSGANVLTF

v_call: TRBV27
clone_size: NA
d_call: TRBD2
j_call: TRBJ2-7
cdr3_nt: TGTGCCAGCAGTTTATATTCTAGCGGGAGTTTCAGATACGAGCAGTACTTC
cdr3_aa: CASSLYSSGSFRYEQYF

v_call: TRBV27
clone_size: NA
d_call: NA
j_call: TRBJ1-5
cdr3_nt: TGTGCCAGCAGTTTCGCAGATAGCAATCAGCCCCAGCATTTT
cdr3_aa: CASSFADSNQPQHF

v_call: TRBV3-1/TRBV3-2
clone_size: once
d_call: TRBD1
j_call: TRBJ1-2
cdr3_nt: TGTGCCAGCAGCCAAGATTTAGTGAGGACAGGGCACGGCTACACCTTC
cdr3_aa: CASSQDLVRTGHGYTF

v_call: TRBV11-2
clone_size: NA
d_call: TRBD2
j_call: TRBJ2-3
cdr3_nt: TGTGCCAGCGCCGCTAATAGCGGGAGCGGAGCAGATACGCAGTATTTT
cdr3_aa: CASAANSGSGADTQYF

v_call: TRBV30
clone_size: NA
d_call: NA
j_call: TRBJ1-1
cdr3_nt: TGTGCCTGGAGTGTAAACCCAACTATGAACACTGAAGCTTTCTTT
cdr3_aa: CAWSVNPTMNTEAFF

v_call: TRBV7-8
clone_size: NA
d_call: TRBD1
j_call: TRBJ2-7
cdr3_nt: TGTGCCAGCAGCGCCGGGACAGGAGTTTACGAGCAGTACTTC
cdr3_aa: CASSAGTGVYEQYF

v_call: TRBV18
clone_size: NA
d_call: TRBD1
j_call: TRBJ1-4
cdr3_nt: TGTGCCAGCTCACCGGGACCGGGACAGGGGGTGACTAATGAAAAACTGTTTTTT
cdr3_aa: CASSPGPGQGVTNEKLFF

v_call: TRBV29-1
clone_size: NA
d_call: TRBD2
j_call: TRBJ2-6
cdr3_nt: TGCAGCGTTGGCAGTCGGGGACTAAATTCTGGGGCCAACGTCCTGACTTTC
cdr3_aa: CSVGSRGLNSGANVLTF

v_call: TRBV11-3
clone_size: NA
d_call: TRBD2
j_call: TRBJ2-7
cdr3_nt: TGTGCCAGCAGCGCTACAGCGGGAGGGCAAGAGCAGTACTTC
cdr3_aa: CASSATAGGQEQYF

v_call: TRBV6-5
clone_size: once
d_call: NA
j_call: TRBJ1-5
cdr3_nt: TGTGCCAGCAGTTACTCTCTGCAGAGCAATCAGCCCCAGCATTTT
cdr3_aa: CASSYSLQSNQPQHF

v_call: TRBV19
clone_size: NA
d_call: NA
j_call: TRBJ2-7
cdr3_nt: TGTGCCAGTACCTCCTCCGCGGGCAGAATCTACGAGCAGTACTTC
cdr3_aa: CASTSSAGRIYEQYF

v_call: TRBV28
clone_size: NA
d_call: NA
j_call: TRBJ2-3
cdr3_nt: TGTGCCAGCAGACAACAGGGAATTGATACAGATACGCAGTATTTT
cdr3_aa: CASRQQGIDTDTQYF

v_call: TRBV7-9
clone_size: NA
d_call: NA
j_call: TRBJ2-2
cdr3_nt: TGTGCCAGCAGCTTCACTAGTGGCACCGGGGAGCTGTTTTTT
cdr3_aa: CASSFTSGTGELFF

v_call: TRBV6-7
clone_size: NA
d_call: TRBD2
j_call: TRBJ2-1
cdr3_nt: TGTGCCAGCACCCCGACTAGCGGTAGGTACAATGAGCAGTTCTTC
cdr3_aa: CASTPTSGRYNEQFF

v_call: TRBV11-3
clone_size: once
d_call: NA
j_call: TRBJ2-1
cdr3_nt: TGTGCCAGCAGTGACCGTCGGCGGAACAATGAGCAGTTCTTC
cdr3_aa: CASSDRRRNNEQFF

v_call: TRBV12-3/TRBV12-4
clone_size: NA
d_call: NA
j_call: TRBJ1-2
cdr3_nt: TGTGCCAGCAGTCCTACGTGGGGGCTCGGCTACACCTTC
cdr3_aa: CASSPTWGLGYTF

v_call: TRBV13
clone_size: NA
d_call: NA
j_call: TRBJ2-1
cdr3_nt: TGTGCCAGCAGCTTAGTGCTAGCGCGTACCTACAATGAGCAGTTCTTC
cdr3_aa: CASSLVLARTYNEQFF

v_call: TRBV18
clone_size: NA
d_call: NA
j_call: TRBJ2-7
cdr3_nt: TGTGCCAGCTCACCAGCGGACACTTACTACGAGCAGTACTTC
cdr3_aa: CASSPADTYYEQYF

v_call: TRBV7-9
clone_size: NA
d_call: NA
j_call: TRBJ2-7
cdr3_nt: TGTGCCAGCAGCTTAGACATGGGCAACGAGCAGTACTTC
cdr3_aa: CASSLDMGNEQYF

v_call: TRBV5-6
clone_size: NA
d_call: NA
j_call: TRBJ2-3
cdr3_nt: TGTGCCAGCAGCTTGGGCCAGGTCATGAGCACAGATACGCAGTATTTT
cdr3_aa: CASSLGQVMSTDTQYF

v_call: TRBV3-1/TRBV3-2
clone_size: NA
d_call: TRBD2
j_call: TRBJ2-1
cdr3_nt: TGTGCCAGCAGCCAAGCCCCGGGAGGACTGTACAATGAGCAGTTCTTC
cdr3_aa: CASSQAPGGLYNEQFF

v_call: TRBV3-1/TRBV3-2
clone_size: NA
d_call: TRBD2
j_call: TRBJ2-5
cdr3_nt: TGTGCCAGCAGCCAACGCGGCGGGAGGGAAGAGACCCAGTACTTC
cdr3_aa: CASSQRGGREETQYF

v_call: TRBV6-5
clone_size: NA
d_call: NA
j_call: TRBJ2-7
cdr3_nt: TGTGCCAGCAGTTATATACAGGGTGGGGCCTACGAGCAGTACTTC
cdr3_aa: CASSYIQGGAYEQYF

v_call: TRBV29-1
clone_size: NA
d_call: TRBD2
j_call: TRBJ2-3
cdr3_nt: TGCAGCGTTTTATTGCGGGAGGAAACCCTAGATACGCAGTATTTT
cdr3_aa: CSVLLREETLDTQYF

v_call: TRBV14
clone_size: NA
d_call: NA
j_call: TRBJ2-5
cdr3_nt: TGTGCCAGCAGCCCCCGACAGAGCCGAGAGACCCAGTACTTC
cdr3_aa: CASSPRQSRETQYF

v_call: TRBV15
clone_size: NA
d_call: TRBD2
j_call: TRBJ2-7
cdr3_nt: TGTGCCACCAGCAGCCTCGGGACTAGCGGCCACGAGCAGTACTTC
cdr3_aa: CATSSLGTSGHEQYF